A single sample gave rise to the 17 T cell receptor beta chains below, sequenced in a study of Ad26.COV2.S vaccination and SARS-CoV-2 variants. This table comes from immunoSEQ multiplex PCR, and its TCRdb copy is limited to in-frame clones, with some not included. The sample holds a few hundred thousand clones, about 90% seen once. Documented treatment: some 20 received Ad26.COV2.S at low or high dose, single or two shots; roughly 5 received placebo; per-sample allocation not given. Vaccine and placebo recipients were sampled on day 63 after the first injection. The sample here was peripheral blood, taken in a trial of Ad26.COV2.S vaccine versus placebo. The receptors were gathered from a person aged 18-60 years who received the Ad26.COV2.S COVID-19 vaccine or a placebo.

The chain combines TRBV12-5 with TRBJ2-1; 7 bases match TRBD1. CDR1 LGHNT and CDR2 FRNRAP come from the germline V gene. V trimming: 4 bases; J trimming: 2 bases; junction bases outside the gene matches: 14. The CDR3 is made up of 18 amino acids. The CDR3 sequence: CASGSSPKRGTAYNEQFF. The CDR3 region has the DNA TGTGCTAGTGGTTCCTCCCCTAAGAGGGGGACAGCCTACAATGAGCAGTTCTTC.

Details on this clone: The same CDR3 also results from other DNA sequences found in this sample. The CDR3 bases are TGCGCCAGCAGCTTGGGGTCGGGATCCTACAATGAGCAGTTCTTC. Encoded protein: CASSLGSGSYNEQFF. This rearrangement joins TRBV5-1 to TRBJ2-1, with D perhaps matching TRBD2 (5 bases). The CDR3 runs 15 residues. Per germline, CDR1 SGHRS and CDR2 YFSETQ. Trimming shortened V by 0 bases and J by 1 base, and 8 bases separated the two germline ends.

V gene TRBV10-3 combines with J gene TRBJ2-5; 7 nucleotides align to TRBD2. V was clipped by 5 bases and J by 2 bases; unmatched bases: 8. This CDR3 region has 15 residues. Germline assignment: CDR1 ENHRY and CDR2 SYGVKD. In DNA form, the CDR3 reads TGTGCCATCAGTAGCGGGACTCTGCCTCAAGAGACCCAGTACTTC. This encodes CAISSGTLPQETQYF.

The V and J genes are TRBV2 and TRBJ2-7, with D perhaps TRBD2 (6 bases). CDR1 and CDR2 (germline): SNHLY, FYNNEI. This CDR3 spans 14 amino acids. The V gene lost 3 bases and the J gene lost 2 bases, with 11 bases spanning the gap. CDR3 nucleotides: TGTGCCAGCAGTGATCGCGGGGTCCCCTACGAGCAGTACTTC. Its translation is CASSDRGVPYEQYF.

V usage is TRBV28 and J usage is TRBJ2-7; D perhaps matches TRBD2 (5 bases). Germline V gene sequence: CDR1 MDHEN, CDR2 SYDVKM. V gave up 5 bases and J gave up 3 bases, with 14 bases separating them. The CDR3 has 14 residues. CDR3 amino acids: CASSPSGLYYEQYF. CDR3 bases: TGTGCCAGCAGTCCCTCTGGACTGTACTACGAGCAGTACTTC.

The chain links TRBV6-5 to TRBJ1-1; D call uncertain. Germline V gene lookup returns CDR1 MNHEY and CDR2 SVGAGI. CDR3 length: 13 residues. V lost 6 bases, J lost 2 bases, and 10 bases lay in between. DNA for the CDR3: TGTGCCAGCAGGACACTAGTAAACACTGAAGCTTTCTTT. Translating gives CASRTLVNTEAFF.

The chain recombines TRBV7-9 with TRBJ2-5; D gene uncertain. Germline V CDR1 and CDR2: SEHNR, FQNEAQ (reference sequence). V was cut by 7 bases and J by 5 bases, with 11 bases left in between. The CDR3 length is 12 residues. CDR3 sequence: CASTKSGETQYF. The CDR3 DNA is TGTGCCAGCACCAAATCCGGGGAGACCCAGTACTTC. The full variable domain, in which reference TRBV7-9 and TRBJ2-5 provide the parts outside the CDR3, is DTGVSQNPRHKITKRGQNVTFRCDPISEHNRLYWYRQTLGQGPEFLTYFQNEAQLEKSRLLSDRFSAERPKGSFSTLEIQRTEQGDSAMYLCASTKSGETQYFGPGTRLLVL.

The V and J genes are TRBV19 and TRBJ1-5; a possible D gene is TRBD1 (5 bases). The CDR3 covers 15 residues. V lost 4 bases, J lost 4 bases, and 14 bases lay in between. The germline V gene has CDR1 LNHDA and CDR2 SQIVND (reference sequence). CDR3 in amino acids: CASSTWDERNQPQHF. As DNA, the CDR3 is TGTGCCAGTAGTACCTGGGACGAAAGAAATCAGCCCCAGCATTTT.

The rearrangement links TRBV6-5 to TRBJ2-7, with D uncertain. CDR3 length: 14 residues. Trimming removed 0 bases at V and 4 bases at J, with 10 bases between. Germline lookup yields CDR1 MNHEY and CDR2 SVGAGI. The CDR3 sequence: CASSYSPRRYEQYF. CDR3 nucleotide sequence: TGTGCCAGCAGTTACTCCCCCCGACGATACGAGCAGTACTTC.

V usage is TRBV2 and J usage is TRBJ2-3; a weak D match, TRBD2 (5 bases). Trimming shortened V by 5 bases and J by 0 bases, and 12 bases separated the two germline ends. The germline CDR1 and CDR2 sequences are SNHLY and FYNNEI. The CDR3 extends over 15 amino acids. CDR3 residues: CASSITGSSTDTQYF. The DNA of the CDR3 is TGTGCCAGCAGTATTACGGGATCCAGCACAGATACGCAGTATTTT.

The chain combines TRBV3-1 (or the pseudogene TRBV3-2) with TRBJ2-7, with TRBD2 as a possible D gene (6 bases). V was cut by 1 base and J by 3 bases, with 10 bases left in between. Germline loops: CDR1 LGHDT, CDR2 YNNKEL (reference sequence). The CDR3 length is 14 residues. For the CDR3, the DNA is TGTGCCAGCAGCCAAGGGTGGGGGGACTACGAGCAGTACTTC. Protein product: CASSQGWGDYEQYF.

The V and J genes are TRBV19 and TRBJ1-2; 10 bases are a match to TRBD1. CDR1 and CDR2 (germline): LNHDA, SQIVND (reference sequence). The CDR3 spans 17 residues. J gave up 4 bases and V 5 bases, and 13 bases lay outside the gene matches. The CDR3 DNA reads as TGTGCCAGTAGTGTCCCGGGACAGGGGTTCAACTTCTATGGCTACACCTTC. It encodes CASSVPGQGFNFYGYTF.

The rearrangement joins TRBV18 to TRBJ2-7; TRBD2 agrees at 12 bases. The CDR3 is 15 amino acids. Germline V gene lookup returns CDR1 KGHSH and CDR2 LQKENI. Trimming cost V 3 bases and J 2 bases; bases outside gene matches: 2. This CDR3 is CASSPRLAGAYEQYF. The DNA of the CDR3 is TGTGCCAGCTCACCGAGACTAGCGGGAGCCTACGAGCAGTACTTC. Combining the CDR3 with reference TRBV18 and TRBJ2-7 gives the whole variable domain NAGVMQNPRHLVRRRGQEARLRCSPMKGHSHVYWYRQLPEEGLKFMVYLQKENIIDESGMPKERFSAEFPKEGPSILRIQQVVRGDSAAYFCASSPRLAGAYEQYFGPGTRLTVT.

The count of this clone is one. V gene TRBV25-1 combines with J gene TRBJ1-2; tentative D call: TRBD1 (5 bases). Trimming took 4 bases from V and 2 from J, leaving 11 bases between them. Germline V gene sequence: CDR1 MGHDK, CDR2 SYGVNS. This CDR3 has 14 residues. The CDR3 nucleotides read TGTGCCAGCAGTGCAACAGGAATCAACTATGGCTACACCTTC. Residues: CASSATGINYGYTF.

The CDR3, as DNA: TGCAGTGCTAGTAGTGAACCAGGGGGGTACGGCAATCAGCCCCAGCATTTT. Encoded protein: CSASSEPGGYGNQPQHF. The rearrangement joins TRBV20-1 to TRBJ1-5, with 7 bases lining up with TRBD1. V shed 3 bases, J shed 2 bases, and the junction held 13 bases outside the gene matches. The CDR3 is made up of 17 amino acids. Germline assignment: CDR1 DFQATT and CDR2 SNEGSKA (reference sequence).

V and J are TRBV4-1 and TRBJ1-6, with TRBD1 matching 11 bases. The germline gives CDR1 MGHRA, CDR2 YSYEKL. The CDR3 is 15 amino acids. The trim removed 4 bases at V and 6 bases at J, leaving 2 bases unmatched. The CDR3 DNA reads TGCGCCAGCAGCCCAGGGACAGGGGGTAATTCACCCCTCCACTTT. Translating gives CASSPGTGGNSPLHF.

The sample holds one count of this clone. The DNA for the CDR3 is TGCGCCAGCAGCTGGGGGGACAGGTCGAACACTGAAGCTTTCTTT. This gives the protein CASSWGDRSNTEAFF. This chain uses TRBV5-1 with TRBJ1-1, with 8 nucleotides matching TRBD1. J lost 1 base, V lost 3 bases, and 5 bases had no gene match. Germline values: CDR1 SGHRS, CDR2 YFSETQ. This CDR3 is 15 amino acids long.